This T cell receptor beta chain was captured in a study of blood T cells in healthy people across ages. The second PCR ran about 6 to 12 cycles with a sample-barcoded 5' primer and J-beta primers. The template-switch adaptor, which had 12 random nucleotides, put a tag on each cDNA molecule. TCRdb reprocessed the 5' RACE reads with MiXCR, giving one entry per CDR3 protein. The repertoire holds 750,000 to 950,000 distinct CDR3 sequences, with roughly 29% as singletons. Germline assignment: CDR1 SGHTA and CDR2 FQGNSA. The CDR3 runs to 13 residues. A further study also used this sample, focusing on T cells of mothers and their children. In that study: Donation came from a few healthy Caucasian mothers together with their six children. Detection of persistent microchimeric T cell clones did not occur.

Sequencing used blood. This TCR derives from a woman in her thirties or forties in good health. This chain uses TRBV7-2 with TRBJ2-4; D remains unclear. The J call may be incorrect, as the DNA end agrees better with TRBJ2-7. CDR3 DNA: TGTGCCAGCAGCACCGGACGGGCATACGAGCAGTACTTC. Its protein is CASSTGRAYEQYF.